These 20 T cell receptor beta chains share one sample of origin, sequenced in a study of cytomegalovirus exposure and HLA in healthy donors. The PCR was carried out with 60 Vbeta primers and 13 Jbeta primers. TCRdb's table, derived via immunoSEQ multiplex PCR, lists solely in-frame clones and lacks some. The table includes over 100,000 clones, 8% to 9.5% detected once. Sequencing was done on a sample of PBMCs. These receptors originate from a man aged 40-49 years in good health and CMV-seronegative.

This clone appeared a few times. The CDR3 DNA reads as TGTGCCAGCAGTTGGCAGGGGCCGGATACGCAGTATTTT. Its translation is CASSWQGPDTQYF. V and J are TRBV27 and TRBJ2-3; a possible D gene is TRBD1 (6 bases). This CDR3 region has 13 residues. V gave up 4 bases and J gave up 6 bases, with 11 bases separating them. Germline V lookup: CDR1 MNHEY, CDR2 SMNVEV (reference sequence).

This clone came up a few times. The V gene is TRBV7-2, the J gene TRBJ2-3, with D possibly being TRBD2 (6 bases). The V gene's germline CDR1 is SGHTA and CDR2 FQGNSA. Trimming took 4 bases from V and 1 from J, leaving 12 bases between them. This CDR3 has 15 residues. CDR3 bases: TGTGCCAGCAGCTCGGGGGACTTTCGCACAGATACGCAGTATTTT. This gives the protein CASSSGDFRTDTQYF.

The table lists this clone with a few counts. V is TRBV4-1 and J is TRBJ2-7, with D tentatively TRBD1 (5 bases). Germline-derived CDR1 and CDR2 are MGHRA and YSYEKL. Trimming took off 3 bases at V and 6 bases at J, with 12 bases between the two ends. CDR3 length: 13 residues. CDR3 region: CASSQGTDSEQYF. The DNA of the CDR3 is TGCGCCAGCAGCCAGGGAACTGACAGCGAGCAGTACTTC.

This clone was detected a few times. This CDR3 reads CASSQSWTGWSGELFF. The CDR3 DNA is TGCGCCAGCAGCCAATCCTGGACAGGGTGGAGCGGGGAGCTGTTTTTT. The chain joins TRBV4-3 to TRBJ2-2; 8 bases agree with TRBD1. The germline CDR1 and CDR2 sequences are LGHNA and YSLEER. V shed 2 bases and J 7 bases; nucleotides not matched to a gene: 9. The CDR3 sequence is 16 residues long.

The gene calls are TRBV2 and TRBJ1-4; D perhaps matches TRBD1 (5 bases). The V end lost 8 bases, the J end lost 0 bases, and 10 bases lay between the germline ends. The CDR3 is 14 amino acids. Germline V gene sequence: CDR1 SNHLY, CDR2 FYNNEI. The CDR3 loop reads CASDPRATNEKLFF. The CDR3 DNA reads as TGTGCCAGCGACCCCAGGGCAACTAATGAAAAACTGTTTTTT.

This clone showed up just a few times. This rearrangement joins TRBV29-1 to TRBJ1-1; D is possibly TRBD1 (5 bases). The length of the CDR3 is 11 residues. V lost 7 bases to trimming and J lost 4 bases, with 10 bases between them. Germline V lookup: CDR1 SQVTM, CDR2 ANQGSEA. The DNA for the CDR3 is TGCAGCGCAGGGTTTCGCACTGAAGCTTTCTTT. This codes for CSAGFRTEAFF. The whole variable domain, remainder taken from reference TRBV29-1 and TRBJ1-1, is SAVISQKPSRDICQRGTSLTIQCQVDSQVTMMFWYRQQPGQSLTLIATANQGSEATYESGFVIDKFPISRPNLTFSTLTVSNMSPEDSSIYLCSAGFRTEAFFGQGTRLTVV.

This clone was picked up a small number of times. CDR3 sequence: CASSPETGSQPQHF. The CDR3 nucleotides are TGTGCCAGTAGCCCCGAGACAGGTAGTCAGCCCCAGCATTTT. The J gene is TRBJ1-5, the V gene TRBV19; D may be TRBD1 (6 bases). V was pared by 6 bases and J by 6 bases, with 15 bases between. CDR1 is LNHDA and CDR2 is SQIVND in the germline V gene (reference sequence). The CDR3 is 14 residues long.

The chain joins TRBV9 to TRBJ2-2; D remains unclear. V lost 4 bases and J 7 bases, leaving 8 bases between the germline ends. Germline V lookup: CDR1 SGDLS, CDR2 YYNGEE. CDR3 length equals 12 residues. CDR3 sequence (DNA): TGTGCCAGCAGCTTACAGCACGGGGAGCTGTTTTTT. This encodes CASSLQHGELFF. Full variable domain (missing parts from reference TRBV9 and TRBJ2-2): DSGVTQTPKHLITATGQRVTLRCSPRSGDLSVYWYQQSLDQGLQFLIQYYNGEERAKGNILERFSAQQFPDLHSELNLSSLELGDSALYFCASSLQHGELFFGEGSRLTVL.

The sample holds a few counts of this clone. The chain has TRBV4-2 and TRBJ1-1; 11 positions agree with TRBD1. Trimming at V came to 3 bases and at J to 5 bases, leaving 2 bases not matched to a gene. The length of the CDR3 is 14 residues. Germline V gene lookup returns CDR1 LGHNA and CDR2 YNFKEQ. CDR3 bases: TGTGCCAGCAGCCAGGGACAGGGGGGTACTGAAGCTTTCTTT. As protein: CASSQGQGGTEAFF.

This clone occurred a few times. The chain couples TRBV28 to TRBJ2-3; D may be TRBD2 (6 bases). Between the trimmed V and J ends, which lost 5 bases and 6 bases, there was a span of 21 bases. CDR3 length: 16 amino acids. CDR1 is MDHEN, CDR2 SYDVKM, per germline. The CDR3 loop is CASSLRAGGLTDTQYF. As DNA, the CDR3 is TGTGCCAGCAGTCTCCGGGCCGGGGGATTAACGGATACGCAGTATTTT.

This clone appeared a few times. An end of the junction does not agree with germline; a read error may underlie this. In nucleotides, the CDR3 is TGTGCCAGTAGCATAGAAGCGGGGGACTTGACCGGGGAGCTGTTTTTT. Its protein is CASSIEAGDLTGELFF. V gene TRBV19 combines with J gene TRBJ2-2, with 8 bases aligning to TRBD2. The length of the CDR3 is 16 residues. The germline CDR1 and CDR2 sequences are LNHDA and SQIVND (reference sequence).

The chain has TRBV5-1 and TRBJ1-1; D uncertain. The germline V gene encodes CDR1 SGHRS and CDR2 YFSETQ. This CDR3 is 13 amino acids long. Trimming left V 1 base short and J 7 bases short, with 11 bases between. CDR3 in amino acids: CASSLSELSEAFF. In DNA, the CDR3 is TGCGCCAGCAGCTTGTCGGAGTTAAGTGAAGCTTTCTTT.

This chain joins TRBV30 and TRBJ2-1; 9 nucleotides agree with TRBD2. The CDR3 consists of 15 residues. Germline values: CDR1 GTSNPN, CDR2 SVGIG (reference sequence). V lost 2 bases and J lost 8; bases outside the gene matches: 10. The CDR3 is CAWSLERGEGHEQFF. For the CDR3, the DNA is TGTGCCTGGAGTTTGGAGCGGGGGGAGGGGCATGAGCAGTTCTTC.

This clone was observed a few times. The V gene is TRBV9, the J gene TRBJ1-1, with D possibly TRBD1 on 6 matching bases. The CDR3 loop spans 13 amino acids. V gave up 0 bases and J gave up 5 bases, with 8 bases separating them. Germline V gives CDR1 SGDLS, CDR2 YYNGEE. The CDR3 DNA reads TGTGCCAGCAGCGTAGGGCAGGGGACTGAAGCTTTCTTT. Translating gives CASSVGQGTEAFF.

V gene TRBV19 combines with J gene TRBJ1-5; D might be TRBD1 (6 bases). This CDR3 is built from 15 residues. V dropped 3 bases and J dropped 3 bases, with 12 bases sitting between them. Germline CDR1 reads LNHDA; CDR2 reads SQIVND (reference sequence). CDR3 DNA: TGTGCCAGTAGTATGGGGACACGGGTCAATCAGCCCCAGCATTTT. This sequence encodes CASSMGTRVNQPQHF.

The V gene is TRBV10-3, the J gene TRBJ1-2, with D hard to call. The CDR3 loop spans 16 amino acids. Germline loops: CDR1 ENHRY, CDR2 SYGVKD. The ends were cut back, 3 bases at V and 8 bases at J, with 22 bases in the middle. The CDR3 loop reads CAISDFGNRPAGGYTF. The CDR3 bases are TGTGCCATCAGTGATTTCGGTAATAGGCCGGCCGGGGGCTACACCTTC.

In regard to this clone: One end of the junction does not line up with germline, which may come from a read error. The chain joins TRBV2 to TRBJ2-3, with 7 nucleotides matching TRBD2. Germline V lookup: CDR1 SNHLY, CDR2 FYNNEI. This CDR3 spans 15 amino acids. CDR3 bases: TGTGCCAGCAGTGAGGGCGGGGGACCCACAGATGCGCAGTATTTT. Its translation is CASSEGGGPTDAQYF. Complete variable domain (other parts from reference TRBV2 and TRBJ2-3): EPEVTQTPSHQVTQMGQEVILRCVPISNHLYFYWYRQILGQKVEFLVSFYNNEISEKSEIFDDQFSVERPDGSNFTLKIRSTKLEDSAMYFCASSEGGGPTDAQYFGPGTRLTVL.

The CDR3 here is CASSRDPQVRNSPLHF. The CDR3 DNA follows: TGTGCCAGCAGCAGAGACCCACAGGTACGGAATTCACCCCTCCACTTT. V and J are TRBV9 and TRBJ1-6, with D tentatively TRBD1 (5 bases). The V and J ends lost 4 bases and 7 bases respectively, with 18 bases between them. CDR1 and CDR2 (germline): SGDLS, YYNGEE. The CDR3 sequence is 16 residues long.

CDR3 nucleotide sequence: TGTGCCAGCAGCCCAAGACAGGGGACCGACACCGGGGAGCTGTTTTTT. The encoded protein is CASSPRQGTDTGELFF. V gene TRBV7-2 combines with J gene TRBJ2-2; 8 bases agree with TRBD1. This CDR3 contains 16 residues. CDR1 and CDR2 from the germline V gene are SGHTA and FQGNSA. Trimming cost V 5 bases and J 3 bases; bases outside gene matches: 8.

This rearrangement joins TRBV11-2 to TRBJ2-1, with a possible D match to TRBD2 (6 bases). The CDR3 is 14 residues long. The V end was cut by 5 bases, the J end by 5 bases, with 13 bases between. In germline, CDR1 is SGHAT, CDR2 FQNNGV. CDR3 DNA: TGTGCCAGCAGCCCGGAGGGGTCCCACAATGAGCAGTTCTTC. It encodes CASSPEGSHNEQFF.